One sample yielded the 19 T cell receptor beta chains listed below, sequenced in a study of cytomegalovirus exposure and HLA in healthy donors. In the PCR, 60 Vbeta and 13 Jbeta primers were used. Profiling relied on immunoSEQ multiplex PCR, and the TCRdb table lists in-frame clones only, not all of them. The table has roughly 200,000 clones, about 69% seen once; the top ten hold about 2.9%. Sequencing input: PBMCs. These receptors were taken from a male donor in good health and CMV-seronegative.

The DNA of the CDR3 is TGTGCCAGCAGGGGGACAGAGAACTATGGCTACACCTTC. The encoded protein is CASRGTENYGYTF. This chain links TRBV28 with TRBJ1-2; the match to TRBD1 covers 7 bases. The V gene end was trimmed by 6 bases and the J gene end by 2 bases; junction bases not matched to a gene: 3. CDR3 size: 13 residues. CDR1 is MDHEN and CDR2 is SYDVKM in the germline V gene.

The chain couples TRBV2 to TRBJ2-1; no clear D. This CDR3 region has 12 residues. CDR1 and CDR2 (germline): SNHLY, FYNNEI. V was clipped by 8 bases and J by 6 bases, with 11 bases between them. The CDR3 sequence: CASVVLVNEQFF. Written as DNA, the CDR3 is TGTGCCAGCGTAGTTTTAGTCAATGAGCAGTTCTTC.

The V and J genes are TRBV28 and TRBJ1-1; perhaps TRBD1 as D (6 bases). CDR1 MDHEN and CDR2 SYDVKM come from the germline V gene. With 8 bases removed from V and 2 bases from J, the gap between germline ends came to 12 bases. CDR3 size: 13 residues. The CDR3 sequence: CASSRTANTEAFF. For the CDR3, the DNA is TGTGCCAGCTCCCGGACAGCAAACACTGAAGCTTTCTTT. Combining the CDR3 with reference TRBV28 and TRBJ1-1 gives the whole variable domain DVKVTQSSRYLVKRTGEKVFLECVQDMDHENMFWYRQDPGLGLRLIYFSYDVKMKEKGDIPEGYSVSREKKERFSLILESASTNQTSMYLCASSRTANTEAFFGQGTRLTVV.

This chain joins TRBV25-1 and TRBJ1-1; 10 nucleotides line up with TRBD1. Germline assignment: CDR1 MGHDK and CDR2 SYGVNS. This CDR3 has 16 amino acids. Trimming cost V 3 bases and J 5 bases; bases outside gene matches: 9. CDR3 bases: TGTGCCAGCAGTGATCGGAGGGACAGGGGATTGACTGAAGCTTTCTTT. This encodes CASSDRRDRGLTEAFF.

A few counts support this clone. This sample includes further DNA sequences coding for the same CDR3. The genes are TRBV28 and TRBJ1-5; D is uncertain. Trimming shortened V by 5 bases and J by 2 bases, and 10 bases separated the two germline ends. Germline CDR1 MDHEN, CDR2 SYDVKM. The CDR3 totals 14 residues. CDR3 DNA sequence: TGTGCCAGCAGTCTTTCGGGTGGCAATCAGCCCCAGCATTTT. This translates into CASSLSGGNQPQHF.

Regarding this clone: Other DNA variants within this sample encode the same CDR3. The genes are TRBV6-1 and TRBJ1-5; 8 bases agree with TRBD1. The ends lost 6 bases at V and 7 bases at J; junction bases unmatched: 2. The CDR3 covers 12 residues. Germline CDR1 and CDR2: MNHNS and SASEGT. The CDR3 here is CASRTGDQPQHF. As DNA, the CDR3 is TGTGCCAGCAGGACAGGGGACCAGCCCCAGCATTTT.

The chain uses TRBV9 and TRBJ1-2; tentatively, D is TRBD1 (6 bases). V lost 6 bases and J 0 bases, leaving 18 bases between the germline ends. CDR3 length equals 16 residues. Germline V CDR1 and CDR2: SGDLS, YYNGEE. The CDR3 reads CASTPGAPYANYGYTF. For the CDR3, the DNA is TGTGCCAGCACCCCAGGGGCGCCTTATGCTAACTATGGCTACACCTTC.

The chain uses TRBV19 and TRBJ1-1; D gene unclear. With 3 bases removed from V and 5 bases from J, the gap between germline ends came to 7 bases. The CDR3 sequence is 12 residues long. Germline values: CDR1 LNHDA, CDR2 SQIVND (reference sequence). The CDR3: CASSMVTTEAFF. CDR3 DNA sequence: TGTGCCAGTAGTATGGTAACTACTGAAGCTTTCTTT.

The chain joins TRBV7-9 to TRBJ1-5; 11 positions agree with TRBD1. V trimming: 5 bases; J trimming: 2 bases; junction bases outside the gene matches: 5. The V gene's germline CDR1 is SEHNR and CDR2 FQNEAQ (reference sequence). The CDR3 contains 16 residues. The DNA of the CDR3 is TGTGCCAGCAGCCATCGGACAGGGGGCCGCAATCAGCCCCAGCATTTT. Protein sequence: CASSHRTGGRNQPQHF.

This clone was detected only a few times. The chain joins TRBV5-6 to TRBJ1-5; TRBD1 is a possible D gene (6 bases). CDR3 length equals 18 residues. Trimming removed 3 bases at V and 2 bases at J, with 21 bases between. Germline assignment: CDR1 SGHDT and CDR2 YYEEEE. CDR3 sequence (DNA): TGTGCCAGCAGCTCTTGGGGGCAGACCCGGGAGGGCAATCAGCCCCAGCATTTT. Protein: CASSSWGQTREGNQPQHF.

This rearrangement joins TRBV2 to TRBJ1-2; TRBD1 matches 10 bases. The CDR3 totals 18 residues. Germline trimming cut 6 bases from V and 3 bases from J; bases unmatched to any gene: 16. Germline assignment: CDR1 SNHLY and CDR2 FYNNEI. CDR3 residues: CASSSQRWDRGSHYGYTF. The DNA for the CDR3 is TGTGCCAGCAGCTCCCAGCGGTGGGACAGGGGAAGTCACTATGGCTACACCTTC.

V and J are TRBV19 and TRBJ1-3, with D hard to call. The CDR3 loop spans 15 amino acids. Trimming pared 5 bases from V and 2 bases from J, leaving 13 bases between. The germline CDR1 and CDR2 sequences are LNHDA and SQIVND (reference sequence). CDR3 sequence (DNA): TGTGCCAGTAGTGTAAGGAGCGCCACTGGAAACACCATATATTTT. Translating gives CASSVRSATGNTIYF.

V gene TRBV19 combines with J gene TRBJ2-3; 7 positions match TRBD1. The V gene end was trimmed by 7 bases and the J gene end by 4 bases; junction bases not matched to a gene: 5. Per the germline V gene, CDR1 is LNHDA and CDR2 is SQIVND (reference sequence). This CDR3 has 13 amino acids. The CDR3 sequence: CASTLQGSDTQYF. The CDR3 DNA follows: TGTGCCAGTACCTTACAGGGGTCAGATACGCAGTATTTT.

The count of this clone is one. V usage is TRBV19 and J usage is TRBJ2-6; TRBD1 matches 11 bases. V dropped 7 bases and J dropped 3; count of bases not matched to a gene: 5. The CDR3 length is 16 residues. Looked up from germline, CDR1 is LNHDA and CDR2 is SQIVND (reference sequence). DNA of the CDR3: TGTGCCAGTAATCCGGACAGGGGGCGTGGGGCCAACGTCCTGACTTTC. It translates to CASNPDRGRGANVLTF. Full variable domain (missing parts from reference TRBV19 and TRBJ2-6): DGGITQSPKYLFRKEGQNVTLSCEQNLNHDAMYWYRQDPGQGLRLIYYSQIVNDFQKGDIAEGYSVSREKKESFPLTVTSAQKNPTAFYLCASNPDRGRGANVLTFGAGSRLTVL.

A remark on this clone: The same CDR3 arises from other DNA sequences in this sample as well. The chain uses TRBV6-6 and TRBJ2-2; D may be TRBD2 (5 bases). CDR3 size: 14 residues. V was cut by 2 bases and J by 5 bases, with 9 bases left in between. Germline V gives CDR1 MNHNY, CDR2 SVGAGI (reference sequence). Here the CDR3 reads CASSYGSRTGELFF. The CDR3 DNA sequence: TGTGCCAGCAGTTACGGGAGCCGAACCGGGGAGCTGTTTTTT.

The CDR3 nucleotides are TGTGCCAGCAGGAAATCGCAGGGCACAGATACGCAGTATTTT. It encodes CASRKSQGTDTQYF. The chain links TRBV2 to TRBJ2-3; D unclear. Germline loops: CDR1 SNHLY, CDR2 FYNNEI. CDR3 length equals 14 residues. V was pared by 6 bases and J by 1 base, with 11 bases between.

The V and J genes are TRBV6-6 and TRBJ2-5; 7 bases are shared with TRBD2. Looked up from germline, CDR1 is MNHNY and CDR2 is SVGAGI (reference sequence). CDR3 length: 15 amino acids. V shed 2 bases and J 0 bases; nucleotides not matched to a gene: 3. CDR3 in DNA: TGTGCCAGCAGTTACGATAGCGGGTACCAAGAGACCCAGTACTTC. As protein: CASSYDSGYQETQYF.

Only a few counts were recorded for this clone. The rearrangement links TRBV4-2 to TRBJ2-5; TRBD1 matches at 7 bases. The junction had 5 bases not matched to a gene; V was cut back by 5 bases and J by 5 bases. From germline, CDR1 is LGHNA and CDR2 YNFKEQ. CDR3 length: 13 residues. The CDR3 DNA sequence: TGTGCCAGCAGCGAGGGGGCTCGGGAGACCCAGTACTTC. Translating gives CASSEGARETQYF.

The chain couples TRBV28 to TRBJ2-1; tentative D call: TRBD2 (5 bases). The V end was cut by 6 bases, the J end by 1 base, with 13 bases between. Germline CDR1 MDHEN, CDR2 SYDVKM. CDR3 length: 15 residues. CDR3 sequence (DNA): TGTGCCAGCAGAGAACCGGGAATATCCTACAATGAGCAGTTCTTC. Protein: CASREPGISYNEQFF.